The T cell receptor beta chain described here comes from a study of post-analysis software for immune sequencing data. Study outcomes and limitations: A handful of TRBV segments occurring more often in patients than controls included TRBV5-6, TRBV5-1 and TRBV20-1.

Per germline, CDR1 DFQATT and CDR2 SNEGSKA (reference sequence). The CDR3 consists of 13 residues. Deletions cut 4 bases from V and 0 bases from J, with 10 bases between. Prepared TCR beta cDNA libraries contained unique molecular identifiers. T cells numbering roughly 1 to 10 million yielded some 520,000 cDNA molecules. TCRdb re-analysed the PCR reads in MiXCR, keeping a single row per CDR3 protein. The data hold 350,000 to 450,000 distinct CDR3 sequences, with about 39% observed a single time. Regarding this clonotype: Its specificity is not known.

The rearrangement joins TRBV20-1 to TRBJ2-7; unclear D gene. This receptor was obtained from a girl aged 2 to 10 with multiple sclerosis. Sequencing was carried out using blood. CDR3 sequence: CSAKSSTSYEQYF. Written as DNA, the CDR3 is TGCAGTGCTAAAAGTTCTACCTCCTACGAGCAGTACTTC.